This T cell receptor (beta chain) was recorded in a study of cytomegalovirus exposure and HLA in healthy donors. Study findings and constraints: In a later analysis, first-cohort TCR clusters were found to tend to co-occur in the 130 or so validation repertoires.

Per the germline V gene, CDR1 is MNHEY and CDR2 is SMNVEV (reference sequence). This CDR3 has 14 amino acids. V was trimmed by 2 bases and J by 6 bases, leaving 8 bases between them. Turning to this clone: Its antigen is unknown. The sample holds other DNA sequences that translate to the same CDR3.

The repertoire was sequenced with immunoSEQ multiplex PCR; TCRdb's copy has only in-frame clones and lacks some. There are 150,000 or so clones in the sample; 80% to 90% occur only once, and about 1.2% lies in the top ten. This clonotype was sampled from a woman in her late teens or twenties in good health and CMV-seronegative. Sequencing was carried out using PBMCs. The rearrangement links TRBV27 to TRBJ1-6, with a possible D match to TRBD1 (5 bases). CDR3 nucleotide sequence: TGTGCCAGCAGTTTAGGGGGGATTAATTCACCCCTCCACTTT. Translating it yields CASSLGGINSPLHF.